The 16 T cell receptor beta chains below all came from one sample that was sequenced in a study of blood T cell repertoires in COVID-19. Profiled with immunoSEQ multiplex PCR; TCRdb holds only in-frame clones, not every one. Here the sample spans a few hundred thousand clones, roughly 84% being singletons. The sequenced material came from peripheral blood. Source of these receptors: a woman aged 30 to 39 who had recovered from COVID-19.

The rearrangement uses TRBV6-4 and TRBJ2-3, with TRBD2 as a possible D gene (5 bases). Germline values: CDR1 MRHNA, CDR2 SNTAGT. Trimming cost V 4 bases and J 0 bases, with 8 bases left between them. The CDR3 is 14 amino acids. As DNA, the CDR3 is TGTGCCAGCAGTGTACGGGATAGCACAGATACGCAGTATTTT. Translating gives CASSVRDSTDTQYF.

This clone was seen once. The genes are TRBV6-4 and TRBJ2-1; 11 bases are shared with TRBD2. CDR3 size: 16 residues. Germline V lookup: CDR1 MRHNA, CDR2 SNTAGT. V was pared by 6 bases and J by 4 bases, with 8 bases of the junction left unmatched. CDR3 region: CASRVAGGPGYNEQFF. The CDR3 DNA reads as TGTGCCAGCAGAGTAGCGGGAGGGCCGGGATACAATGAGCAGTTCTTC.

The J gene is TRBJ2-3, the V gene TRBV19, with a tentative D call TRBD2 (6 bases). CDR3 length equals 12 residues. The V end lost 3 bases, the J end lost 5 bases, and 6 bases lay between the germline ends. Germline-derived CDR1 and CDR2 are LNHDA and SQIVND (reference sequence). The CDR3 is CASSMTRDTQYF. CDR3 DNA: TGTGCCAGTAGTATGACTAGAGATACGCAGTATTTT.

This sequence joins TRBV3-1 (or the pseudogene TRBV3-2) and TRBJ2-2, with TRBD2 identical over 7 bases. This CDR3 is built from 17 residues. Trimming at V came to 0 bases and at J to 1 base, leaving 5 bases not matched to a gene. CDR1 is LGHDT, CDR2 YNNKEL, per germline (reference sequence). The DNA of the CDR3 is TGTGCCAGCAGCCAAGATCACCTAGCGGAGAACACCGGGGAGCTGTTTTTT. It translates to CASSQDHLAENTGELFF.

CDR3 protein: CASSFSTGGGYGYTF. In DNA, the CDR3 is TGTGCCAGCAGCTTCTCGACAGGGGGAGGATATGGCTACACCTTC. The genes are TRBV7-2 and TRBJ1-2, with 9 bases matching TRBD1. This CDR3 has 15 amino acids. J gave up 5 bases and V 3 bases, and 7 bases lay outside the gene matches. Germline assignment: CDR1 SGHTA and CDR2 FQGNSA.

This clone was seen once. The J gene is TRBJ2-7, the V gene TRBV12-5; 9 nucleotides align to TRBD1. The CDR3 runs 15 residues. Germline CDR1 is LGHNT and CDR2 is FRNRAP. With V trimmed by 6 bases and J by 4 bases, 10 bases remained unmatched. The CDR3 here is CASGLAGQGRYEQYF. The CDR3, as DNA: TGTGCTAGTGGGCTTGCCGGACAGGGGCGATACGAGCAGTACTTC.

Only a few counts were recorded for this clone. J is TRBJ2-7 and V is TRBV10-3; a possible D gene is TRBD1 (8 bases). Germline V CDR1 and CDR2: ENHRY, SYGVKD. V lost 6 bases, J lost 6 bases, and 21 bases lay in between. This CDR3 is built from 15 residues. CDR3 nucleotides: TGTGCCATCAGCAGAACAGGGGGGGTCCATCCCGAGCAGTACTTC. Protein product: CAISRTGGVHPEQYF.

The chain links TRBV11-2 to TRBJ2-3, with TRBD1 identical over 8 bases. The CDR3 covers 16 residues. V dropped 2 bases and J dropped 1; count of bases not matched to a gene: 5. Per germline, CDR1 SGHAT and CDR2 FQNNGV. CDR3 amino acids: CASSLSMGQGTDTQYF. CDR3 nucleotides: TGTGCCAGCAGCTTATCGATGGGACAGGGCACAGATACGCAGTATTTT.

The chain carries TRBV18 and TRBJ2-7; TRBD1 matches 8 bases. The CDR3 has 15 residues. V lost 5 bases and J lost 2; bases outside the gene matches: 8. The germline V gene has CDR1 KGHSH and CDR2 LQKENI. Here the CDR3 reads CASSSGTGFTYEQYF. The CDR3 nucleotides are TGTGCCAGCTCATCCGGGACAGGTTTTACCTACGAGCAGTACTTC.

V is TRBV7-3 and J is TRBJ2-3; TRBD2 aligns across 9 bases. After removal of 3 bases from V and 4 bases from J, the junction contained 5 bases not matched to a gene. CDR1 SGHTA and CDR2 FQGTGA come from the germline V gene. This CDR3 has 15 amino acids. The CDR3: CASSFSGSGADTQYF. The CDR3 DNA reads as TGTGCCAGCAGCTTTAGCGGGAGCGGGGCAGATACGCAGTATTTT.

V gene TRBV18 combines with J gene TRBJ2-3, with 9 bases identical to TRBD2. The CDR3 sequence is 16 residues long. In germline, CDR1 is KGHSH, CDR2 LQKENI. V lost 2 bases, J lost 2 bases, and 5 bases stayed unmatched. CDR3 sequence: CASSPSSSGATDTQYF. The CDR3 nucleotides are TGTGCCAGCTCACCATCCTCTAGCGGGGCCACAGATACGCAGTATTTT.

The chain recombines TRBV27 with TRBJ2-5; 9 nucleotides match TRBD1. The CDR3 consists of 17 residues. Germline values: CDR1 MNHEY, CDR2 SMNVEV (reference sequence). V was pared by 4 bases and J by 3 bases, with 12 bases of the junction left unmatched. The CDR3 protein is CASSSRFYRGREETQYF. DNA for the CDR3: TGTGCCAGCAGTTCACGATTCTACAGGGGGCGCGAAGAGACCCAGTACTTC.

This chain links TRBV12-3 or TRBV12-4 with TRBJ2-1; 7 bases match TRBD2. V dropped 5 bases and J dropped 9; count of bases not matched to a gene: 7. The CDR3 has 13 amino acids. The CDR3: CASSGGRGSEQFF. Here the CDR3 DNA reads TGTGCCAGCAGTGGCGGGAGAGGGAGTGAGCAGTTCTTC.

This clone was observed once. The gene calls are TRBV18 and TRBJ2-5; TRBD2 matches at 15 bases. Losses at the gene ends were 4 bases for V and 3 bases for J; bases not matched to a gene: 3. This CDR3 has 16 residues. The germline V gene encodes CDR1 KGHSH and CDR2 LQKENI. CDR3 in amino acids: CASSHGLAGGEETQYF. The CDR3 DNA follows: TGTGCCAGCTCACATGGACTAGCGGGAGGGGAAGAGACCCAGTACTTC.

This chain connects TRBV25-1 to TRBJ2-7; a weak D match, TRBD1 (6 bases). This CDR3 comprises 14 residues. Germline values: CDR1 MGHDK, CDR2 SYGVNS. V dropped 5 bases and J dropped 0 bases, with 11 bases sitting between them. The CDR3 coding sequence is TGTGCCAGCAGTCCCCGACAGGCCTCCTACGAGCAGTACTTC. Protein: CASSPRQASYEQYF.

The CDR3 loop is CASSAVQGSNQPQHF. In DNA, the CDR3 is TGTGCCAGCAGCGCGGTACAGGGGAGCAATCAGCCCCAGCATTTT. The rearrangement links TRBV7-8 to TRBJ1-5; 7 nucleotides line up with TRBD1. In germline, CDR1 is SGHVS, CDR2 FQNEAQ. This CDR3 region has 15 residues. J gave up 1 base and V 5 bases, and 5 bases lay outside the gene matches.